The subject of this entry is one T cell receptor (beta chain). As yet, its antigen is unknown. A junction end diverges from the germline sequence, so it may reflect a read error. This entry comes from a study of tumor-infiltrating lymphocytes in primary liver carcinoma. As for the study in general: The patient population consisted of men and women between 30 and 69 years of age.

Both RNA and DNA were isolated together from approximately 22-30 mg of bulk tissue that had not been sorted. Five separate regions were sampled from each tumor. The CDR3 spans 16 residues. Germline V CDR1 and CDR2: SGHRS, YFSETQ. TCR beta cDNA was made from around 520 ng total RNA with a constant-region primer. Libraries covering TCR beta were generated through three nested multiplex PCR rounds (using a slightly modified ARM-PCR). The first two PCR rounds used TRBV1-TRBV30 forward primers with a C-beta reverse primer, 9 to 11 cycles each. TCRdb processed the multiplex PCR reads anew with MiXCR; each CDR3 protein has one entry. The repertoire holds around 40,000 distinct CDR3 sequences, with about 73% as singletons. Study-wide points: The 250 largest clones made up significantly more of tumor than blood repertoires (p = 0.039). Only about 7-24% of top clones showed up in all five tumor regions.

Sequencing used liver tumor tissue from sampling region 2. Subset defined: tumor region T2, inferior pole. This TCR derives from a man in his forties with primary liver carcinoma and hepatitis B virus infection. The chain employs TRBV5-1 and TRBJ2-2; 11 bases map to TRBD2. The CDR3 protein is CASSVLAGVDTGGLSF. The CDR3 region has the DNA TGCGCCAGCAGCGTACTAGCGGGAGTAGATACCGGGGGGCTGTCTTTT.